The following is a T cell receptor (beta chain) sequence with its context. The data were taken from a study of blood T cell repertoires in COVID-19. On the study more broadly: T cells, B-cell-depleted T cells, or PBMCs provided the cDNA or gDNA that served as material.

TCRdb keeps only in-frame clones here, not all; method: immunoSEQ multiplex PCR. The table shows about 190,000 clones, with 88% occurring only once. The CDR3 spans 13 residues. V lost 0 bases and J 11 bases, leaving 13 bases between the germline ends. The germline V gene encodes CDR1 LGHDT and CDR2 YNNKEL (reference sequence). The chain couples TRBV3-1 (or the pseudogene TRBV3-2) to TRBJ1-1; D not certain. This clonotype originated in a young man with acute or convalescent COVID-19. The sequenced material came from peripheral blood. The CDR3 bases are TGTGCCAGCAGCCAAGATTGGAGTCGTGGGGCTTTCTTT. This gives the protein CASSQDWSRGAFF.